Following are 5 T cell receptor beta chains from one sample sequenced in a study of glioma-infiltrating T cells. TCR alpha and beta CDR3 regions were amplified from RNA using iRepertoire nested multiplex PCR. TCRdb reprocessed the multiplex PCR reads via MiXCR and lists one record per CDR3 protein. The sample comprises 300,000 to 450,000 distinct CDR3 sequences, approximately 42% of which are singletons, and around 12% rests with the top ten. Source material: glioma tissue, nonneoplastic brain tissue, or PBMCs (not recorded which). The receptors derive from a human donor with low-grade glioma or glioblastoma, undergoing nonglioma brain surgery, or in good health (not recorded which).

This clonotype occurred once. The J gene is TRBJ2-3, the V gene TRBV7-9; D might be TRBD1 (5 bases). The DNA end is a closer match to TRBJ1-1, so the J assignment may be wrong. CDR1 is SEHNR and CDR2 is FQNEAQ in the germline V gene (reference sequence). The CDR3 totals 15 residues. Written as DNA, the CDR3 is TGTGCCAGCAGCCTTATCGATTCGGGGACCACTGAAGCTTTCTTT. Its translation is CASSLIDSGTTEAFF.

The chain uses TRBV24-1 and TRBJ2-3, with D uncertain. V dropped 5 bases and J dropped 6 bases, with 5 bases sitting between them. The CDR3 has 11 amino acids. The V gene's germline CDR1 is KGHDR and CDR2 SFDVKD. CDR3 protein: CATSAKDTQYF. CDR3 sequence (DNA): TGTGCCACCAGTGCCAAGGATACGCAGTATTTT.

V usage is TRBV5-4 and J usage is TRBJ2-4, with 10 nucleotides matching TRBD1. There are 15 residues in the CDR3. CDR1 is SGHNT and CDR2 is YYREEE in the germline V gene (reference sequence). After removal of 4 bases from V and 5 bases from J, the junction contained 6 bases not matched to a gene. DNA of the CDR3: TGTGCCAGCAGCCTCCGACAGGGGGCAGAAAACATTCAGTACTTC. It codes for CASSLRQGAENIQYF. The variable domain in full, with the rest retrieved from reference TRBV5-4 and TRBJ2-4, is ETGVTQSPTHLIKTRGQQVTLRCSSQSGHNTVSWYQQALGQGPQFIFQYYREEENGRGNFPPRFSGLQFPNYSSELNVNALELDDSALYLCASSLRQGAENIQYFGAGTRLSVL.

This clonotype was seen repeatedly, ten times or more. The rearrangement uses TRBV6-2 or TRBV6-3 and TRBJ2-3; D perhaps matches TRBD2 (6 bases). V lost 6 bases and J 3 bases, leaving 16 bases between the germline ends. This CDR3 is built from 15 residues. The germline gives CDR1 MNHEY, CDR2 SVGEGT. In nucleotides, the CDR3 is TGTGCCAGCAGACCCCATGTTGGAGGGACAGATACGCAGTATTTT. It encodes CASRPHVGGTDTQYF.

This clonotype showed up many times. The chain recombines TRBV20-1 with TRBJ1-5; no clear D. V shed 6 bases and J shed 9 bases, with 15 bases lying between them. Germline CDR1 and CDR2: DFQATT and SNEGSKA (reference sequence). This CDR3 has 12 residues. The DNA for the CDR3 is TGCAGTGCCGCTGAGGGTGTTGGGCCCCAGCATTTT. It is translated as CSAAEGVGPQHF.